Listed below are T cell receptor beta chains from one sample, sequenced in a study of T cells in Graves' hyperthyroidism and ophthalmopathy. Each CDR3 protein gets one entry after TCRdb re-called the multiplex PCR reads with MiXCR. Among 300,000 to 400,000 distinct CDR3 sequences listed, roughly 13% were seen once. Specimen: blood. The receptors derive from a woman aged 18-35 years with Graves' hyperthyroidism. Both conserved end residues are part of each CDR3. The D gene is left open where the match is weak.

V	J	D	CDR3
TRBV5-1	TRBJ1-4	.	CASSLGVGGENEKLFF
TRBV29-1	TRBJ1-4	.	CSVEGAQGMGREKLFF
TRBV2	TRBJ1-1	TRBD1	CARIYMGTGAEMNTEAFF
TRBV27	TRBJ2-3	TRBD2	CASSALTSGNRYF
TRBV9	TRBJ1-6	.	CASSGGGANSPLHF
TRBV29-1	TRBJ2-7	TRBD1	CSVFGTGGSYEQYF
TRBV28	TRBJ1-5	.	CASISGTHPKPQHF
TRBV20-1	TRBJ1-5	.	CSAHRGYLPNQPQHF
TRBV5-4	TRBJ2-5	TRBD2	CASSLVPSGGGTQETQYF
TRBV24-1	TRBJ1-1	.	CATRGGQWNEAFF
TRBV18	TRBJ2-6	.	CASSPDGTSGANVLTF
TRBV7-9	TRBJ2-5	.	CASSFSGTEETQYF
TRBV3-1	TRBJ2-3	.	CASSDRGGVTNTQYF
TRBV29-1	TRBJ1-5	TRBD1	CSVSFDRGGGQPQHF
TRBV3-1	TRBJ2-7	.	CASSQDLIRTYEQYF
TRBV24-1	TRBJ2-3	TRBD1	CATSDPGQGLFGAQYF
TRBV12-3/TRBV12-4	TRBJ1-1	.	CASSPAGRMNTEAFF
TRBV7-2	TRBJ2-7	.	CASSPWGSSYEQYF
TRBV20-1	TRBJ2-1	TRBD2	CSAPISGGAGNEQFF
TRBV10-3	TRBJ2-5	.	CAISGPRGGAQETQYF
TRBV7-9	TRBJ2-1	TRBD2	CASSPSGQPYNEQFF
TRBV5-1	TRBJ2-7	.	CASSWAGTSFSYEQYF
TRBV30	TRBJ1-1	.	CAWSSDSEAFF
TRBV5-1	TRBJ2-5	TRBD2	CATRTSGTQETQYF
TRBV7-6	TRBJ2-1	.	CASSIFLGEWNEQFF
TRBV7-2	TRBJ1-2	.	CASSLTPLTNYGYTF
TRBV9	TRBJ1-1	.	CASSVAQENTEAFF
TRBV20-1	TRBJ2-1	.	CSARDQGRGAYYNEQFF
TRBV7-2	TRBJ1-5	TRBD1	CASSFSDGQGQPQHF
TRBV10-3	TRBJ1-1	.	CAITPTEQNTEAFF
TRBV6-7	TRBJ1-5	TRBD1	CAIPQGGQNNQPQHF
TRBV20-1	TRBJ2-7	TRBD1	CSARTLGQDAYEQYF
TRBV11-2	TRBJ2-7	TRBD2	CASSPNGAGGLEQYF
TRBV6-1	TRBJ2-7	.	CASSSGLGSERYF
TRBV20-1	TRBJ2-3	TRBD2	CSARGTSPDGTQYF
TRBV30	TRBJ1-1	.	CAWTGGLPSTEAFF
TRBV25-1	TRBJ2-3	.	CASSEGLNTDTQYF
TRBV18	TRBJ1-1	.	CASSPLSFGEAFF
TRBV19	TRBJ2-7	TRBD1	CASRIGTGGDEQYF
TRBV11-2	TRBJ2-2	TRBD1	CASSPTGNVGELFF
TRBV5-6	TRBJ1-1	.	CASSLGLTKGEAFF
TRBV24-1	TRBJ1-1	.	CATSVNTEAFF
TRBV12-3/TRBV12-4	TRBJ2-1	.	CASSQTIYNEQFF
TRBV3-1	TRBJ2-7	.	CASSQVTGFSEQYF
TRBV11-2	TRBJ2-5	TRBD2	CASSLARLAWETQYF
TRBV7-9	TRBJ2-5	.	CASSLAGAETQYF
TRBV4-2	TRBJ1-3	.	CASSQEESVTGNTIYF
TRBV6-2/TRBV6-3	TRBJ2-7	.	CASSYPGFHEQYF
TRBV6-5	TRBJ2-2	.	CASSYPPGAVVTGELFF
TRBV20-1	TRBJ2-7	.	CSALEDTGSYEQYF
TRBV7-2	TRBJ1-5	.	CASSPPGVRNQPQHF
TRBV19	TRBJ2-1	.	CASSPWSMDEQFF
TRBV19	TRBJ1-5	TRBD1	CASSDRVGDQPQHF
TRBV20-1	TRBJ2-2	.	CSARDRWAPNTGELFF
TRBV19	TRBJ1-2	.	CAVGRSYGYTF